This TCR beta chain was identified in a study of blood T cell repertoires in COVID-19. Participant-reported clinical history was the basis for cohort assignment. Trimming removed 6 bases from V and 9 bases from J, with 17 bases in between. The CDR3 has 13 residues. Germline CDR1 reads SGHVS; CDR2 reads FQNEAQ. Profiling relied on immunoSEQ multiplex PCR, and the TCRdb table lists in-frame clones only, not all of them. The sample lists about 200,000 clones, 90% occurring once. The rearrangement uses TRBV7-8 and TRBJ2-5; the D gene is possibly TRBD1 (6 bases). The receptor was isolated from a man aged 25-45 years who had recovered from COVID-19. Sequencing was performed on PBMCs or T cells enriched from blood (not recorded which). The CDR3 DNA sequence: TGTGCCAGCAGTCCAGGGGCCCCTCGGGCCCAGTACTTC. Translation gives CASSPGAPRAQYF.